The 32 T cell receptor beta chains below come from one sample, sequenced in a study of blood T cell repertoires in COVID-19. Profiling relied on immunoSEQ multiplex PCR, and the TCRdb table lists in-frame clones only, not all of them. The repertoire includes fewer than 300,000 clones, more than 80% of them detected once, and about 1.1% sits in the top ten. Sequencing used PBMCs or T cells enriched from blood (not recorded which). These receptor sequences come from a woman aged 30 to 39 who had recovered from COVID-19.

The rearrangement joins TRBV3-1 (or the pseudogene TRBV3-2) to TRBJ2-5; D perhaps matches TRBD1 (5 bases). Trimming cost V 2 bases and J 3 bases, with 7 bases left between them. The CDR3 is made up of 13 amino acids. Germline assignment: CDR1 LGHDT and CDR2 YNNKEL (reference sequence). CDR3 loop: CASSQQTEETQYF. For the CDR3, the DNA is TGTGCCAGCAGCCAACAGACAGAAGAGACCCAGTACTTC.

This rearrangement joins TRBV27 to TRBJ2-1, with a tentative D call TRBD2 (6 bases). V was trimmed by 6 bases and J by 3 bases, leaving 12 bases between them. The CDR3 is 14 amino acids. The V gene's germline CDR1 is MNHEY and CDR2 SMNVEV (reference sequence). CDR3 sequence: CASRPRDFYNEQFF. In nucleotides, the CDR3 is TGTGCCAGCAGACCACGGGACTTCTACAATGAGCAGTTCTTC.

This clone was recorded only once. The J gene is TRBJ1-4, the V gene TRBV19, with TRBD1 matching 9 bases. CDR1 and CDR2 from the germline V gene are LNHDA and SQIVND (reference sequence). The V segment lost 7 bases and the J segment 8 bases; nucleotides outside the gene matches: 5. The CDR3 is 13 residues long. The CDR3 reads CASKQGADEKLFF. The CDR3, as DNA: TGTGCCAGTAAACAGGGGGCGGACGAAAAACTGTTTTTT.

The chain links TRBV25-1 to TRBJ2-3; 16 positions agree with TRBD2. The CDR3 totals 18 residues. Trimming removed 6 bases from V and 0 bases from J; junction bases left unmatched: 6. Germline CDR1 reads MGHDK; CDR2 reads SYGVNS. The CDR3 sequence is CASSAGTSGRGSTDTQYF. The CDR3 DNA reads TGTGCCAGCAGCGCCGGGACTAGCGGGAGGGGTAGCACAGATACGCAGTATTTT.

The chain couples TRBV19 to TRBJ1-6, with D maybe TRBD1 (6 bases). Germline V lookup: CDR1 LNHDA, CDR2 SQIVND (reference sequence). The length of the CDR3 is 14 residues. V lost 9 bases to trimming and J lost 4 bases, with 13 bases between them. This chain's CDR3 is CASQGTLYNSPLHF. The CDR3, as DNA: TGTGCCAGCCAAGGGACACTGTATAATTCACCCCTCCACTTT.

The chain uses TRBV7-6 and TRBJ2-7; tentative D call: TRBD1 (6 bases). Deletions cut 5 bases from V and 2 bases from J, with 13 bases between. From germline, CDR1 is SGHVS and CDR2 FNYEAQ. CDR3 length: 14 amino acids. The CDR3 loop reads CASSATGTPYEQYF. CDR3 nucleotide sequence: TGTGCCAGCAGCGCAACCGGGACACCCTACGAGCAGTACTTC.

V is TRBV6-4 and J is TRBJ2-1; 9 bases align to TRBD2. CDR1 MRHNA and CDR2 SNTAGT come from the germline V gene. V was clipped by 3 bases and J by 3 bases; unmatched bases: 3. The CDR3 is 15 amino acids. The CDR3 DNA reads TGTGCCAGCAGTGAGACTAGCGGACTCTACAATGAGCAGTTCTTC. This gives the protein CASSETSGLYNEQFF.

The V and J genes are TRBV21-1 and TRBJ2-7; the table's D call, TRBD2, was not checked against the DNA. TRBV21-1 is a pseudogene. The CDR3 runs 18 residues. This chain's CDR3 is CASSKKVEIRLPLTFKYF. In nucleotides, the CDR3 is TGTGCCAGCAGCAAAAAGGTCGAGATCCGACTTCCGCTCACCTTTAAGTACTTC.

This clone was counted many times. This chain links TRBV5-3 with TRBJ2-1; perhaps TRBD2 as D (5 bases). TRBV5-3 is classed as an ORF, of uncertain function. The CDR3 has 15 residues. With 2 bases removed from V and 5 bases from J, the gap between germline ends came to 14 bases. The chain's CDR3 is CARSFRKRTDNEQFF. The CDR3 DNA follows: TGTGCCAGAAGCTTCAGGAAGCGGACCGACAATGAGCAGTTCTTC.

The CDR3 region has the DNA TGCAGCGTCGGGACTAGCGGGAGCAATGAGCAGTTCTTC. Translation gives CSVGTSGSNEQFF. This chain links TRBV29-1 with TRBJ2-1; TRBD2 matches at 14 bases. Trimming took 6 bases from V and 6 from J; bases not matched to a gene: 1. CDR3 length: 13 amino acids. Germline V CDR1 and CDR2: SQVTM, ANQGSEA.

This clone showed up just once. The rearrangement links TRBV7-2 to TRBJ2-1, with 7 positions matching TRBD1. J gave up 5 bases and V 1 base, and 5 bases lay outside the gene matches. The germline CDR1 and CDR2 sequences are SGHTA and FQGNSA. There are 15 residues in the CDR3. CDR3 sequence: CASSLVFGTDNEQFF. The CDR3 coding sequence is TGTGCCAGCAGCTTAGTATTCGGGACAGACAATGAGCAGTTCTTC. Together with reference TRBV7-2 and TRBJ2-1, the CDR3 gives the full variable domain: GAGVSQSPSNKVTEKGKDVELRCDPISGHTALYWYRQSLGQGLEFLIYFQGNSAPDKSGLPSDRFSAERTGGSVSTLTIQRTQQEDSAVYLCASSLVFGTDNEQFFGPGTRLTVL.

This sequence joins TRBV5-6 and TRBJ2-7; D is unclear. The germline V gene has CDR1 SGHDT and CDR2 YYEEEE. CDR3 length equals 13 residues. The V end lost 7 bases, the J end lost 4 bases, and 15 bases lay between the germline ends. CDR3 protein: CASSQQAGYEQYF. The CDR3 coding sequence is TGTGCCAGCTCGCAGCAGGCAGGTTACGAGCAGTACTTC.

The chain carries TRBV7-2 and TRBJ2-5; no firm D call. Germline loops: CDR1 SGHTA, CDR2 FQGNSA. V lost 1 base and J 4 bases, leaving 13 bases between the germline ends. The CDR3 totals 15 residues. The CDR3 region is CASSLERPRRETQYF. For the CDR3, the DNA is TGTGCCAGCAGCTTAGAGCGTCCACGTCGAGAGACCCAGTACTTC.

The chain links TRBV29-1 to TRBJ2-3, with TRBD1 identical over 9 bases. The CDR3 loop spans 16 amino acids. The trim removed 5 bases at V and 2 bases at J, leaving 11 bases unmatched. CDR1 is SQVTM and CDR2 is ANQGSEA in the germline V gene. CDR3 protein: CSVRFIQGASTDTQYF. For the CDR3, the DNA is TGCAGCGTTCGATTTATACAGGGGGCCTCCACAGATACGCAGTATTTT.

The J gene is TRBJ2-3, the V gene TRBV11-3; the match to TRBD2 covers 8 bases. The germline V gene encodes CDR1 SGHNT and CDR2 YENEEA. The CDR3 is made up of 15 amino acids. With V trimmed by 2 bases and J by 0 bases, 1 base remained unmatched. DNA for the CDR3: TGTGCCAGCAGCTTATCTAGCGGGAGCACAGATACGCAGTATTTT. Encoded protein: CASSLSSGSTDTQYF.

The genes are TRBV7-2 and TRBJ2-2, with TRBD2 identical over 11 bases. The germline V gene encodes CDR1 SGHTA and CDR2 FQGNSA. The V and J ends lost 4 bases and 4 bases, in that order; junction bases with no gene match: 11. The CDR3 covers 18 residues. The CDR3 is CASSWGLLAGAGTGELFF. The CDR3 DNA reads TGTGCCAGCAGCTGGGGCCTACTAGCGGGAGCTGGCACCGGGGAGCTGTTTTTT.

This clone came up once. This chain connects TRBV7-9 to TRBJ1-6; the D is unclear. CDR1 is SEHNR and CDR2 is FQNEAQ in the germline V gene (reference sequence). Trimming shortened V by 1 base and J by 10 bases, and 14 bases separated the two germline ends. The CDR3 runs 15 residues. CDR3 amino acids: CASSLGTEVRSPLHF. CDR3 DNA sequence: TGTGCCAGCAGCTTAGGAACAGAAGTTAGGTCACCCCTCCACTTT.

The chain is built from TRBV27 and TRBJ1-6; 7 nucleotides match TRBD1. The germline V gene has CDR1 MNHEY and CDR2 SMNVEV (reference sequence). This CDR3 spans 14 amino acids. Unmatched junction bases numbered 2, after V lost 4 bases and J lost 5 bases. The CDR3 DNA is TGTGCCAGCAGTTCCGGGACAGATAATTCACCCCTCCACTTT. The encoded protein is CASSSGTDNSPLHF.

This chain links TRBV28 with TRBJ2-1; unclear D gene. The CDR3 runs to 12 residues. Germline V gives CDR1 MDHEN, CDR2 SYDVKM. V was shortened by 6 bases and J by 3 bases, with 6 bases between the two germline ends. The CDR3 reads CASSPNYNEQFF. In DNA, the CDR3 is TGTGCCAGCAGCCCCAACTACAATGAGCAGTTCTTC. The full variable domain, rest sourced from reference TRBV28 and TRBJ2-1, is DVKVTQSSRYLVKRTGEKVFLECVQDMDHENMFWYRQDPGLGLRLIYFSYDVKMKEKGDIPEGYSVSREKKERFSLILESASTNQTSMYLCASSPNYNEQFFGPGTRLTVL.

The chain combines TRBV3-1 (or the pseudogene TRBV3-2) with TRBJ2-3; D is undetermined. This CDR3 comprises 13 residues. CDR1 and CDR2 from the germline V gene are LGHDT and YNNKEL (reference sequence). V was cut by 3 bases and J by 1 base, with 5 bases left in between. The CDR3 bases are TGTGCCAGCAGCCAGGCGGGCACAGATACGCAGTATTTT. The encoded protein is CASSQAGTDTQYF.

This clone was observed a handful of times. The V and J genes are TRBV18 and TRBJ1-1; D is perhaps TRBD1 (5 bases). Germline assignment: CDR1 KGHSH and CDR2 LQKENI. CDR3 length: 14 amino acids. Trimming cost V 3 bases and J 2 bases, with 10 bases left between them. CDR3 region: CASSPRDDNTEAFF. The CDR3 region has the DNA TGTGCCAGCTCACCGCGGGACGATAACACTGAAGCTTTCTTT.

This clone came up a few times. V and J are TRBV18 and TRBJ2-7, with D possibly being TRBD2 (5 bases). V dropped 3 bases and J dropped 2 bases, with 11 bases sitting between them. The germline V gene encodes CDR1 KGHSH and CDR2 LQKENI. The CDR3 contains 14 residues. The CDR3: CASSPSVIPYEQYF. Here the CDR3 DNA reads TGTGCCAGCTCACCTAGCGTAATTCCCTACGAGCAGTACTTC.

The rearrangement joins TRBV6-5 to TRBJ2-5, with 9 bases lining up with TRBD1. There are 14 residues in the CDR3. J was trimmed by 3 bases and V by 4 bases; bases with no gene match: 3. Per germline, CDR1 MNHEY and CDR2 SVGAGI. CDR3 DNA: TGTGCCAGCAGTTTTCGGACAGGGGAAGAGACCCAGTACTTC. This encodes CASSFRTGEETQYF.

The rearrangement joins TRBV5-1 to TRBJ2-1; the D gene is possibly TRBD1 (7 bases). V was cut by 9 bases and J by 7 bases, with 20 bases left in between. This CDR3 contains 14 residues. The germline V gene has CDR1 SGHRS and CDR2 YFSETQ. The CDR3 region is CAISEAPGGNEQFF. CDR3 nucleotide sequence: TGCGCCATCTCGGAGGCCCCAGGGGGGAATGAGCAGTTCTTC.

This sequence joins TRBV4-1 and TRBJ2-7; 10 nucleotides match TRBD1. V lost 1 base and J lost 1; bases outside the gene matches: 4. Germline CDR1 and CDR2: MGHRA and YSYEKL. The CDR3 runs to 16 residues. CDR3 amino acids: CASSQVRTGGSYEQYF. The CDR3 DNA reads as TGCGCCAGCAGCCAAGTCCGGACAGGGGGTTCCTACGAGCAGTACTTC.

The rearrangement links TRBV6-2 or TRBV6-3 to TRBJ2-5; 8 positions agree with TRBD1. The length of the CDR3 is 13 residues. From germline, CDR1 is MNHEY and CDR2 SVGEGT. J gave up 4 bases and V 5 bases, and 3 bases lay outside the gene matches. CDR3 protein: CASSDRGRETQYF. DNA of the CDR3: TGTGCCAGCAGTGACAGGGGTCGAGAGACCCAGTACTTC.

The chain has TRBV30 and TRBJ2-5; maybe TRBD1 (5 bases). Germline assignment: CDR1 GTSNPN and CDR2 SVGIG (reference sequence). V was shortened by 0 bases and J by 5 bases, with 13 bases between the two germline ends. The CDR3 covers 14 residues. The CDR3 reads CAWSVRTITETQYF. Written as DNA, the CDR3 is TGTGCCTGGAGTGTACGGACAATTACGGAGACCCAGTACTTC.

The V gene is TRBV5-4, the J gene TRBJ1-1; D may be TRBD1 (6 bases). V dropped 2 bases and J dropped 3 bases, with 11 bases sitting between them. The CDR3 extends over 14 amino acids. Germline CDR1 and CDR2: SGHNT and YYREEE (reference sequence). DNA for the CDR3: TGTGCCAGCAGCTTCCAGGGGCGGGACACTGAAGCTTTCTTT. Translating gives CASSFQGRDTEAFF.

The chain joins TRBV25-1 to TRBJ2-2; 8 bases are a match to TRBD2. V lost 6 bases, J lost 1 base, and 13 bases stayed unmatched. CDR1 is MGHDK and CDR2 is SYGVNS in the germline V gene. This CDR3 region has 18 residues. The CDR3 here is CASSDSGGGSGNTGELFF. CDR3 coding DNA: TGTGCCAGCAGCGACTCGGGGGGGGGTAGCGGGAACACCGGGGAGCTGTTTTTT.

The gene calls are TRBV27 and TRBJ2-2; D is possibly TRBD1 (6 bases). V was trimmed by 4 bases and J by 2 bases, leaving 14 bases between them. The CDR3 covers 16 residues. Germline CDR1 MNHEY, CDR2 SMNVEV (reference sequence). CDR3 amino acids: CASSSLTGRNTGELFF. The CDR3 DNA is TGTGCCAGCAGTTCCTTAACAGGGCGTAACACCGGGGAGCTGTTTTTT.

The sample holds one count of this clone. The chain recombines TRBV10-1 with TRBJ1-1; 8 nucleotides agree with TRBD1. This CDR3 has 14 residues. V lost 6 bases to trimming and J lost 5 bases; unmatched junction nucleotides: 8. Germline values: CDR1 WNHNN, CDR2 SYGVQD (reference sequence). The CDR3 region has the DNA TGCGCCAGCAGCCAGACAGGGGATTTAACTGAAGCTTTCTTT. It encodes CASSQTGDLTEAFF.

The V call is TRBV19, the J call TRBJ1-4, with D possibly matching TRBD1 (6 bases). V lost 3 bases, J lost 8 bases, and 7 bases lay in between. The CDR3 runs 12 residues. Germline values: CDR1 LNHDA, CDR2 SQIVND (reference sequence). For the CDR3, the DNA is TGTGCCAGTAGTATCAGGGGCGAAAAACTGTTTTTT. It codes for CASSIRGEKLFF.